This T cell receptor beta chain emerged from a study of CD8 T cells in ankylosing spondylitis. The CDR3 covers 14 residues. Unmatched junction bases numbered 10, after V lost 7 bases and J lost 7 bases. TCRdb reprocessed the 5' RACE reads with MiXCR, giving one entry per CDR3 protein. Of about 450,000 distinct CDR3 sequences listed, 26% were seen once; the top ten hold about 0.89%. This clonotype was counted between two and nine times. No antigen is known for it. Study conclusions and caveats: The authors reported significant enrichment of disease-linked clones in matched ankylosing spondylitis synovial fluid. Apparently characteristic of ankylosing spondylitis blood was a TCR beta motif (fewer than 10 highly homologous variants).

This receptor was identified in a male donor with ankylosing spondylitis. Sequences were obtained from blood, either unsorted or a sorted T cell fraction (not recorded which). The chain couples TRBV12-3 or TRBV12-4 to TRBJ1-3; 7 bases agree with TRBD1. The CDR3 sequence: CASTLETGSNTIYF. CDR3 DNA: TGTGCCAGCACCCTCGAGACAGGGTCCAACACCATATATTTT.